Detailed here is one T cell receptor (beta chain). From germline, CDR1 is SGHVS and CDR2 FQNEAQ. Trimming pared 4 bases from V and 1 base from J, leaving 13 bases between. The CDR3 length is 15 residues. This sample was included in a study of control samples from healthy donors and cancer patients. Clones were read by immunoSEQ multiplex PCR, and TCRdb kept only the in-frame ones, dropping some. The sample shows 100,000 to 120,000 clones, over 75% of them seen only once. This TCR was sampled from a woman aged 60 to 75 with lung cancer. The rearrangement uses TRBV7-8 and TRBJ1-1; D may be TRBD1 (6 bases). Specimen: PBMCs. DNA for the CDR3: TGTGCCAGCAGCTCCTACAGGGTGACGAACACTGAAGCTTTCTTT. Its translation: CASSSYRVTNTEAFF.